The TCR beta chain under discussion was sequenced for a study of cytomegalovirus exposure and HLA in healthy donors. Turning to the study itself: The roughly 700 first-cohort repertoires and the 120 or so validation repertoires shared the same platform, a later analysis reported.

Looked up from germline, CDR1 is SGHVS and CDR2 is FNYEAQ. The CDR3 is made up of 15 amino acids. Germline trimming cut 5 bases from V and 1 base from J; bases unmatched to any gene: 6. Assay used: immunoSEQ multiplex PCR; TCRdb lists only in-frame clones, some missing. The sample holds hundreds of thousands of clones, around 86% seen once. Whole-study results and caveats: The study flagged some 170 TCR beta chains as cytomegalovirus-associated.

Donors were drawn from the roughly 120-subject validation cohort, separate from the roughly 670-subject first cohort. This clone turned up a few times. Its target is unknown. The receptor was isolated from a woman between 18 and 29 years old in good health and CMV-seropositive. Sequenced sample: PBMCs. The chain carries TRBV7-6 and TRBJ2-7; 9 nucleotides match TRBD2. The DNA of the CDR3 is TGTGCCAGCAGCCCGATAGCGGGAGAATCCTACGAGCAGTACTTC. This encodes CASSPIAGESYEQYF.